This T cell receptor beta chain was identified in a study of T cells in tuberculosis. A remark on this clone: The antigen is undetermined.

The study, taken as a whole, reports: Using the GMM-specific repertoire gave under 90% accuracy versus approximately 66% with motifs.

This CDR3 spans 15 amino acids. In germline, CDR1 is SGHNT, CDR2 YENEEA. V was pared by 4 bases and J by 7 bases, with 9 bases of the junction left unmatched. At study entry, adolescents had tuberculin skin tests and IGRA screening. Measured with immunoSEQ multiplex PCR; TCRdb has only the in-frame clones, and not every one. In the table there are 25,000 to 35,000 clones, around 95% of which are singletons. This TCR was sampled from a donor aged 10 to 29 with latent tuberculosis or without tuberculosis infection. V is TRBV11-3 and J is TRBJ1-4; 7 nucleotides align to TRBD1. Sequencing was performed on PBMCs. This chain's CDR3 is CASSWTQGEIEKLFF. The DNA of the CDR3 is TGTGCCAGCAGCTGGACGCAGGGGGAAATTGAAAAACTGTTTTTT.